A single sample gave rise to the 7 T cell receptor beta chains below, sequenced in a study of CD8+CD57+ T cells in acquired aplastic anemia. Genomic DNA was employed as the template in profiling TCR beta VDJ and CDR3. TCRdb called the reads again in MiXCR, with one record for every CDR3 protein. The repertoire holds around 180,000 distinct CDR3 sequences, with just under 65% as singletons. The specimen sequenced was sorted CD4+, CD8+, or CD8+CD57+ T cells (not recorded which) from PBMCs. The receptors originated from a human donor in good health.

The count of this clonotype is one. The chain joins TRBV10-1 to TRBJ1-5; 9 bases line up with TRBD1. Germline V gives CDR1 WNHNN, CDR2 SYGVQD (reference sequence). V lost 8 bases and J lost 3; bases outside the gene matches: 8. The CDR3 is 15 residues long. CDR3 residues: CASAQGQGLNQPQHF. CDR3 nucleotide sequence: TGCGCCAGCGCCCAGGGACAGGGACTCAATCAGCCCCAGCATTTT.

The chain carries TRBV5-1 and TRBJ2-1, with 10 bases lining up with TRBD2. Germline V CDR1 and CDR2: SGHRS, YFSETQ. V lost 4 bases and J lost 0; bases outside the gene matches: 19. This CDR3 is 21 amino acids long. The CDR3 spells CASSAPRAGLAPSSSYNEQFF. CDR3 in DNA: TGCGCCAGCAGCGCTCCCCGAGCGGGACTAGCGCCTTCGAGCTCCTACAATGAGCAGTTCTTC.

This rearrangement joins TRBV7-2 to TRBJ2-3; no firm D call. Germline values: CDR1 SGHTA, CDR2 FQGNSA. Trimming pared 3 bases from V and 1 base from J, leaving 8 bases between. The CDR3 is 14 amino acids. The CDR3 is CASSFLPGTDTQYF. Written as DNA, the CDR3 is TGTGCCAGCAGCTTTTTGCCAGGCACAGATACGCAGTATTTT.

The chain has TRBV20-1 and TRBJ2-2, with unresolved D. Trimming removed 2 bases at V and 8 bases at J, with 9 bases between. This CDR3 spans 12 amino acids. The germline V gene has CDR1 DFQATT and CDR2 SNEGSKA (reference sequence). CDR3 coding DNA: TGCAGTGCTAGACCCACCCCAGGGGAGCTGTTTTTT. Its translation: CSARPTPGELFF.

The sample holds many counts of this clonotype. The rearrangement links TRBV11-1 to TRBJ2-5; 9 bases line up with TRBD1. The CDR3 is made up of 15 amino acids. Trimming at V came to 0 bases and at J to 5 bases, leaving 4 bases not matched to a gene. CDR1 SGHAT and CDR2 FQDESV come from the germline V gene (reference sequence). The CDR3 nucleotides read TGTGCCAGCAGCTTAGCCACAGGGGGCCGGGAGACCCAGTACTTC. Amino acid sequence: CASSLATGGRETQYF.

The J gene is TRBJ2-1, the V gene TRBV25-1; 11 bases align to TRBD2. V shed 5 bases and J 7 bases; nucleotides not matched to a gene: 4. CDR3 size: 14 residues. Germline values: CDR1 MGHDK, CDR2 SYGVNS. CDR3: CASSTSGSWNEQFF. The CDR3 nucleotides are TGTGCCAGCAGTACTAGCGGGAGCTGGAATGAGCAGTTCTTC. The full variable domain, with the rest looked up from reference TRBV25-1 and TRBJ2-1, is EADIYQTPRYLVIGTGKKITLECSQTMGHDKMYWYQQDPGMELHLIHYSYGVNSTEKGDLSSESTVSRIRTEHFPLTLESARPSHTSQYLCASSTSGSWNEQFFGPGTRLTVL.

This clonotype was detected only once. This rearrangement joins TRBV7-8 to TRBJ2-1; no firm D call. CDR3 length: 15 residues. Germline V gene sequence: CDR1 SGHVS, CDR2 FQNEAQ. The germline V and J ends were trimmed by 9 bases and 7 bases, with 22 bases remaining between them. The CDR3 is CASSISTVWRNEQFF. The DNA for the CDR3 is TGTGCCAGTAGTATAAGTACGGTCTGGCGGAATGAGCAGTTCTTC.